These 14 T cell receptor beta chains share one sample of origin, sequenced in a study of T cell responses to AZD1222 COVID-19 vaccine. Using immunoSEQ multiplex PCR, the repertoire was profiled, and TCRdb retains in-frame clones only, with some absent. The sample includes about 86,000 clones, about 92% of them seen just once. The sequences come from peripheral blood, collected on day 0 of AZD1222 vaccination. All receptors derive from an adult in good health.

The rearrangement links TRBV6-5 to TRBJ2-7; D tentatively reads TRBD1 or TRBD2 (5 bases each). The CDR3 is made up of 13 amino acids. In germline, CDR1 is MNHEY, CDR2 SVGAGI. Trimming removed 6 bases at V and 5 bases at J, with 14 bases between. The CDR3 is CASRKRGANEQYF. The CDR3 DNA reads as TGTGCCAGCAGGAAAAGAGGGGCCAACGAGCAGTACTTC.

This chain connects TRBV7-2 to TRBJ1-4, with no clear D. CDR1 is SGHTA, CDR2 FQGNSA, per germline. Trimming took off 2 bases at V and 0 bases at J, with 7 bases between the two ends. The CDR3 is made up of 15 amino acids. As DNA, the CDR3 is TGTGCCAGCAGCTTAAGCAGAACAACTAATGAAAAACTGTTTTTT. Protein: CASSLSRTTNEKLFF.

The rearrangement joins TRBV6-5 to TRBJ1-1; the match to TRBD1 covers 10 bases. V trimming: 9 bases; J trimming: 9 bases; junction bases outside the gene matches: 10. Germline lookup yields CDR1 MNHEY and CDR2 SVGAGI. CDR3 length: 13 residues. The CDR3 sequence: CASALGQGVKAFF. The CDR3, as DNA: TGTGCCAGTGCACTCGGACAGGGGGTTAAAGCTTTCTTT.

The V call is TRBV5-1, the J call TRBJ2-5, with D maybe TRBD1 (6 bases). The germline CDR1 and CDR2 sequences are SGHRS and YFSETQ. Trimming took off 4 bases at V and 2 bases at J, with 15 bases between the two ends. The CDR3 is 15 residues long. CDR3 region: CASSVGQGRQETQYF. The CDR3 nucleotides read TGCGCCAGCAGCGTTGGGCAGGGGCGACAAGAGACCCAGTACTTC.

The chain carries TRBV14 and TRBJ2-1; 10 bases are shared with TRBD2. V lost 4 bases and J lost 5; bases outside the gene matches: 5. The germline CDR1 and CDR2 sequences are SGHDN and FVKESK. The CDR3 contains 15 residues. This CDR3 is CASSPRTSGNNEQFF. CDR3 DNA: TGTGCCAGCAGCCCGCGGACTAGCGGCAACAATGAGCAGTTCTTC.

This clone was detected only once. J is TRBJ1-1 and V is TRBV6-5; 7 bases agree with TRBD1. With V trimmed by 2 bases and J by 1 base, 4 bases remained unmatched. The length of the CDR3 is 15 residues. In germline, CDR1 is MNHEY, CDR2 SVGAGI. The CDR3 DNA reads TGTGCCAGCAGTTACCTTCGGACAGGGAACACTGAAGCTTTCTTT. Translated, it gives CASSYLRTGNTEAFF.

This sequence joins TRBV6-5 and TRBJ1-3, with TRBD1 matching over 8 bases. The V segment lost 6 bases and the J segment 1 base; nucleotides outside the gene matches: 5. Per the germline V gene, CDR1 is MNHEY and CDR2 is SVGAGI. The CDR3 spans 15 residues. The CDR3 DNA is TGTGCCAGCAGCCGCAGACAGGGGTCTGGAAACACCATATATTTT. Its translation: CASSRRQGSGNTIYF.

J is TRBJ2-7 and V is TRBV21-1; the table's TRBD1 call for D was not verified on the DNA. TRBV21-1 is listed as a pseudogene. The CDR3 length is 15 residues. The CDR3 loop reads CASSKKGRGLDEQYF. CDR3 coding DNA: TGTGCCAGCAGCAAAAAGGGCAGGGGGCTGGACGAGCAGTACTTC.

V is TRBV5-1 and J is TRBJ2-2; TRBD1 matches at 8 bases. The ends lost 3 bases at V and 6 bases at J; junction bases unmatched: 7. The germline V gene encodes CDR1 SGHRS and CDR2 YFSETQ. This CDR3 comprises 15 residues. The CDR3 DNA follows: TGCGCCAGCAGCTGGCTGGACAGGGCGGCCGGGGAGCTGTTTTTT. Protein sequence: CASSWLDRAAGELFF.

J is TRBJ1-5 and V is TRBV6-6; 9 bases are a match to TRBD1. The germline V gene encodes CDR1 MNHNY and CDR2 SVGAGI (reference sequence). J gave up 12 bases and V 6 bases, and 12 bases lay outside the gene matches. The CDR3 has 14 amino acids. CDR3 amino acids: CASSDQGQGRDQHF. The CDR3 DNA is TGTGCCAGCAGCGATCAGGGACAGGGCCGGGACCAGCATTTT.

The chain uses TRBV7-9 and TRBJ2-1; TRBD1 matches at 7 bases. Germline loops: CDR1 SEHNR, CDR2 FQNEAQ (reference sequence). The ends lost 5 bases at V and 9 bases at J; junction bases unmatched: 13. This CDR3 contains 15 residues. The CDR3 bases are TGTGCCAGCAGCGATCGTGCGATACAGGGGAGTGAGCAGTTCTTC. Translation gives CASSDRAIQGSEQFF.

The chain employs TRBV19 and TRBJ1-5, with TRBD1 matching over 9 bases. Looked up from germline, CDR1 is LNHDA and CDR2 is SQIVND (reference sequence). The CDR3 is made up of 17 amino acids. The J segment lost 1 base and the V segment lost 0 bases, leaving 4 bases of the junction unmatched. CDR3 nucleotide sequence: TGTGCCAGTAGTATAGATACAGGGGGCAGGAGCAATCAGCCCCAGCATTTT. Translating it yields CASSIDTGGRSNQPQHF.

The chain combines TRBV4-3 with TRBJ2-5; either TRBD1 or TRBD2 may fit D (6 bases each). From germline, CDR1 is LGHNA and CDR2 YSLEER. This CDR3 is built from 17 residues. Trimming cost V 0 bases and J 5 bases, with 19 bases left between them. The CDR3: CASSQDSVGGRIETQYF. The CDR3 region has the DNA TGCGCCAGCAGCCAAGATAGTGTAGGGGGGCGCATCGAGACCCAGTACTTC.

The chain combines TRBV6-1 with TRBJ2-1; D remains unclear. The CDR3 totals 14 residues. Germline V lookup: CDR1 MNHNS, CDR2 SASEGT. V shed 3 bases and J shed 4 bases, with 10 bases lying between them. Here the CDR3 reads CASSDRILYNEQFF. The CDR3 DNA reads TGTGCCAGCAGTGATAGAATCCTGTACAATGAGCAGTTCTTC.